This TCR beta chain was profiled in a study of shared T cell receptors in the human thymus. The CDR3 loop spans 14 amino acids. V shed 7 bases, J shed 4 bases, and the junction held 6 bases outside the gene matches. Germline CDR1 LNHDA, CDR2 SQIVND (reference sequence). Sequenced by immunoSEQ multiplex PCR; TCRdb stores in-frame clones only, minus some. The data show hundreds of thousands of clones, roughly 88% seen once. The sample was also linked to a second study, of human thymus T cells. That report adds: V and J genes seemed to be used with bias in thymic and blood repertoires. Unrelated people showed highly overlapping thymic repertoires, related research reported.

The TCR was taken from a boy in the first two years of life with a congenital heart defect. The J gene is TRBJ2-2, the V gene TRBV19; 7 bases align to TRBD2. The sample consisted of thymocytes. CDR3 protein: CASNRGVSTGELFF. As DNA, the CDR3 is TGTGCCAGTAATCGGGGGGTTAGCACCGGGGAGCTGTTTTTT. Full variable domain (outside the CDR3, taken from reference TRBV19 and TRBJ2-2): DGGITQSPKYLFRKEGQNVTLSCEQNLNHDAMYWYRQDPGQGLRLIYYSQIVNDFQKGDIAEGYSVSREKKESFPLTVTSAQKNPTAFYLCASNRGVSTGELFFGEGSRLTVL.